This note documents a single TCR beta chain sequence. This record comes from a study of blood T cell repertoires in COVID-19. Study-wide background: The United States, Italy and Spain were the sources of the acute and convalescent COVID-19 samples. PBMCs, B-cell-depleted T cells, or T cells were the source of the cDNA or gDNA that made up the material.

CDR3 length: 15 residues. With 1 base clipped from V and 1 base from J, the junction kept 2 bases outside the gene matches. Germline CDR1 reads LGHNA; CDR2 reads YSLEER. Original methodology: It was from reference gene primer amplification that nucleated cell counts were estimated. Data came from immunoSEQ multiplex PCR; TCRdb stores just in-frame clones and leaves some out. That table supplies the V and J calls and clone size; D and trimming were determined from the DNA. The sample consists of 55,000 to 90,000 clones, 81% of them appearing once. The chain employs TRBV4-3 and TRBJ1-1, with 8 bases that match TRBD1. Sequencing was done on a sample of peripheral blood. The receptor's source is a woman in her 70s with acute or convalescent COVID-19. The DNA of the CDR3 is TGCGCCAGCAGCCAAGTAGGACAGGGGAACACTGAAGCTTTCTTT. This translates into CASSQVGQGNTEAFF.